This passage covers 7 T cell receptor beta chains from one sample sequenced in a study of early T cells in non-severe SARS-CoV-2 infection. Via MiXCR, TCRdb re-called the 5' RACE reads, giving one row per CDR3 protein. The sample lists about 60,000 distinct CDR3 sequences; over 20% were seen once. The material sequenced was whole blood, taken at baseline. Receptor source: an adult who was a healthcare worker with PCR-confirmed SARS-CoV-2 infection or an uninfected control (not recorded which).

The table lists this clonotype with a few counts. The genes are TRBV5-4 and TRBJ2-7; TRBD2 aligns across 13 bases. The V gene's germline CDR1 is SGHNT and CDR2 YYREEE (reference sequence). V was pared by 3 bases and J by 5 bases, with 8 bases of the junction left unmatched. The CDR3 totals 16 residues. The CDR3 coding sequence is TGTGCCAGCAGCTCGGGACTAGCGGGGACCATTGACGAGCAGTACTTC. Translating it yields CASSSGLAGTIDEQYF.

This clonotype was seen only a few times. V is TRBV3-1 and J is TRBJ2-2; D not certain. This CDR3 comprises 16 residues. Trimming took off 1 base at V and 4 bases at J, with 13 bases between the two ends. Germline loops: CDR1 LGHDT, CDR2 YNNKEL (reference sequence). For the CDR3, the DNA is TGTGCCAGCAGCCAAGTTTTAGTTGGGGTCACCGGGGAGCTGTTTTTT. It yields the protein CASSQVLVGVTGELFF.

This chain connects TRBV5-5 to TRBJ2-7; 11 bases match TRBD2. CDR3 length: 16 amino acids. With V trimmed by 4 bases and J by 2 bases, 8 bases remained unmatched. Per germline, CDR1 SGHKS and CDR2 YYEKEE (reference sequence). The CDR3 sequence: CASSRRGLAVTYEQYF. CDR3 DNA: TGTGCCAGCAGCCGACGGGGACTAGCGGTTACCTACGAGCAGTACTTC.

The gene calls are TRBV9 and TRBJ2-1, with 9 positions matching TRBD1. CDR1 is SGDLS, CDR2 YYNGEE, per germline. The J segment lost 5 bases and the V segment lost 5 bases, leaving 8 bases of the junction unmatched. This CDR3 region has 15 residues. CDR3 in DNA: TGTGCCAGCAGAGAGGGACAGGGAGACGACAATGAGCAGTTCTTC. Translation: CASREGQGDDNEQFF. Together with reference TRBV9 and TRBJ2-1, the CDR3 gives the full variable domain: DSGVTQTPKHLITATGQRVTLRCSPRSGDLSVYWYQQSLDQGLQFLIQYYNGEERAKGNILERFSAQQFPDLHSELNLSSLELGDSALYFCASREGQGDDNEQFFGPGTRLTVL.

This clonotype was observed a handful of times. The J gene is TRBJ2-1, the V gene TRBV4-2, with 7 bases aligning to TRBD1. J was trimmed by 7 bases and V by 1 base; bases with no gene match: 4. Germline V lookup: CDR1 LGHNA, CDR2 YNFKEQ. The CDR3 is 14 residues long. The CDR3 spells CASSQAQGWNEQFF. CDR3 in DNA: TGTGCCAGCAGCCAAGCACAGGGGTGGAATGAGCAGTTCTTC.

This clonotype was recorded many times. The V gene is TRBV12-3 or TRBV12-4, the J gene TRBJ1-6, with D uncertain. The CDR3 sequence is 12 residues long. V gave up 2 bases and J gave up 7 bases, with 3 bases separating them. CDR3 sequence reads: CASSLPNSPLHF. In DNA form, the CDR3 reads TGTGCCAGCAGTTTACCCAATTCACCCCTCCACTTT.

This clonotype came up many times. The genes are TRBV12-3 or TRBV12-4 and TRBJ1-5; perhaps TRBD1 as D (6 bases). The CDR3 consists of 14 residues. V was shortened by 6 bases and J by 4 bases, with 13 bases between the two germline ends. CDR3 loop: CASSHTGSNQPQHF. The CDR3 bases are TGTGCCAGCAGCCATACAGGGTCAAATCAGCCCCAGCATTTT.